A selection of T cell receptor beta chains follows, all from one sample in a study of cytomegalovirus exposure and HLA in healthy donors. TCRdb keeps only in-frame clones here, not all; method: immunoSEQ multiplex PCR. The sample carries 100,000 or so clones, 74% recorded once. The sample consisted of PBMCs. These receptors originate from a man in his fifties or sixties in good health and CMV-seropositive. Both conserved end residues are part of each CDR3. D genes are given only for firm matches. Not every row has a clone size; where given, it reads once, few, many or a size class.

TRBD1	TRBV7-9	NA	TRBJ1-6	TGTGCCAGCAGCTTAGCGGCAGGGGGCAAATCACCCCTCCACTTT	CASSLAAGGKSPLHF
NA	TRBV6-5	once	TRBJ1-2	TGTGCCAGCGGCAGGGACTATGGCTACACCTTC	CASGRDYGYTF
NA	TRBV5-1	NA	TRBJ2-3	TGCGCCAGCAGTTTTAGTGGGGGCCCCACGGATACGCAGTATTTT	CASSFSGGPTDTQYF
NA	TRBV9	NA	TRBJ1-3	TGTGCCAGCAGCGTTACGGGGTTACCTGGAAACACCATATATTTT	CASSVTGLPGNTIYF
TRBD1	TRBV2	NA	TRBJ1-5	TGTGCCAGCGCTGGGACAGGGGGCAATCAGCCCCAGCATTTT	CASAGTGGNQPQHF
TRBD2	TRBV6-4	NA	TRBJ2-1	TGTGTCAGCCGACCCAAACGCGGGACTAGGACCAATGAGCAGTTCTTC	CVSRPKRGTRTNEQFF
TRBD1	TRBV6-1	NA	TRBJ1-1	TGTGCCGGGGGGACAGGGGGTGCGAGGTTAGCTTTCTTT	CAGGTGGARLAFF
TRBD1	TRBV18	NA	TRBJ2-7	TGTGCCAGCTCACCACTGGGACAGGTAGACGAGCAGTACTTC	CASSPLGQVDEQYF
TRBD1	TRBV15	NA	TRBJ1-2	TGTGCCACCAGCAAACCCGGACAGGGGGCTTCCTATGGCTACACCTTC	CATSKPGQGASYGYTF
NA	TRBV4-1	NA	TRBJ2-3	TGCGCCAGCAGCCAAGGCCCCCTCCGAGGGAGGACAGATACGCAGTATTTT	CASSQGPLRGRTDTQYF
TRBD2	TRBV7-9	NA	TRBJ2-1	TGTGCCAGCAGCTTATGGCTAGCGGGAGCCCACAATGAGCAGTTCTTC	CASSLWLAGAHNEQFF
TRBD1	TRBV6-6	NA	TRBJ1-5	TGTGCCGGCCACCCGGGACAGGTAGGCGATCAGCCCCAGCATTTT	CAGHPGQVGDQPQHF
NA	TRBV9	NA	TRBJ2-2	TGTGCCAGCAGCGTCAAAGAGGATTGGCGGGAGCTGTTTTTT	CASSVKEDWRELFF
NA	TRBV19	once	TRBJ1-3	TGTGCCAGTAGTATAGGACTCTTCTCTGGAAACACCATATATTTT	CASSIGLFSGNTIYF
TRBD1	TRBV5-4	NA	TRBJ2-1	TGTGCCAGCAGCTTGAAAACAGGGGGCAAAAACAATGAGCAGTTCTTC	CASSLKTGGKNNEQFF
TRBD2	TRBV5-6	NA	TRBJ2-5	TGTGCCAGCAGCTTGAGGCTAGCGGGAGGGGGACAAGAGACCCAGTACTTC	CASSLRLAGGGQETQYF
TRBD2	TRBV2	NA	TRBJ2-5	TGTGCCAGCAGACTAGCGGGGCAAGAGACCCAGTACTTC	CASRLAGQETQYF
NA	TRBV4-2	NA	TRBJ1-2	TGTGCCAGCAGCCGCGAGGACAGTGATACCTATGGCTACACCTTC	CASSREDSDTYGYTF
TRBD2	TRBV7-3	NA	TRBJ2-3	TGTGCCAGCAGCCGAAGCGGGGGTGCTGATACGCAGTATTTT	CASSRSGGADTQYF
TRBD1	TRBV6-1	NA	TRBJ1-2	TGTGCCAGCGGGGCCCCGGGACAGGGGAACTATGGCTACACCTTC	CASGAPGQGNYGYTF
TRBD1	TRBV5-4	NA	TRBJ1-2	TGTGCCAGCAGCCGGACAGGGGGGGGCTATGGCTACACCTTC	CASSRTGGGYGYTF
NA	TRBV5-5	NA	TRBJ2-7	TGTGCCAGCAGCTTACTCTGGGAGTACGAGCAGCACTTC	CASSLLWEYEQHF
TRBD1	TRBV15	NA	TRBJ1-1	TGTGCCACCAGCGGACAGGCAGGCACTGAAGCTTTCTTT	CATSGQAGTEAFF
TRBD2	TRBV5-4	NA	TRBJ2-1	TGTGCCAGCAGCTTGGGGAGCGGGAGTTCCTACAATGAGCAGTTCTTC	CASSLGSGSSYNEQFF
NA	TRBV2	NA	TRBJ2-7	TGTGCCAGCTCAATTACGCGGGGGCTTTCCTACGAGCAGTACTTC	CASSITRGLSYEQYF
NA	TRBV7-9	NA	TRBJ1-1	TGTGCCAGCAGCCCGAGCCTTAACACTGAAGCTTTCTTT	CASSPSLNTEAFF
TRBD2	TRBV4-1	NA	TRBJ2-3	TGCGCCAGCAGCCCCTTAATGGCGGGAGACACAGATACGCAGTATTTT	CASSPLMAGDTDTQYF
NA	TRBV7-7	NA	TRBJ2-2	TGTGCCAGCAGCTTACAGGGGAACGGGGAGCTGTTTTTT	CASSLQGNGELFF
TRBD2	TRBV5-1	NA	TRBJ2-7	TGCGCCAGCAGCCCAGGACTAGCGGGACCTTCCTACGAGCAGTACTTC	CASSPGLAGPSYEQYF
NA	TRBV5-1	once	TRBJ1-2	TGCGCCAGCAGCTTGGCCGGGTTTAATGGCTACACCTTC	CASSLAGFNGYTF
NA	TRBV4-1	NA	TRBJ1-5	TGCGCCAGCAGCCAAGGCGGGGCACCTAATCAGCCCCAGCATTTT	CASSQGGAPNQPQHF
NA	TRBV19	NA	TRBJ2-7	TGTGCCAGTAGTATTCAAAGGGGTTACGAGCAGTACTTC	CASSIQRGYEQYF
TRBD1	TRBV27	NA	TRBJ2-7	TGTGCCAGCGCAAGGACAGGGGGCGAGCAGTACTTC	CASARTGGEQYF
TRBD1	TRBV6-1	NA	TRBJ2-5	TGTGCCAGCAGCCTAACCGGGACAGCTCAAGAGACCCAGTACTTC	CASSLTGTAQETQYF
NA	TRBV6-1	NA	TRBJ1-4	TGTGCCAGCAGTGAAGCAGCAGGGCGTGAAAAACTGTTTTTT	CASSEAAGREKLFF
TRBD2	TRBV9	NA	TRBJ2-1	TGTGCCAGCAGCGTAGAGCGTCTAGCGGGACCCTACAATGAGCAGTTCTTC	CASSVERLAGPYNEQFF
TRBD1	TRBV5-1	once	TRBJ1-4	TGCGCCAGCAGCTTGAGGACAGGGGGCGGAAAACTGTTTTTT	CASSLRTGGGKLFF
NA	TRBV14	few	TRBJ2-7	TGTGCCAGCAGCCAAGGGGGCACCTTCGACGAGCAGTACTTC	CASSQGGTFDEQYF
TRBD1	TRBV19	NA	TRBJ2-2	TGTGCCAGTAGTACCAGACAGGGAAAAGAGGAGCTGTTTTTT	CASSTRQGKEELFF
TRBD2	TRBV7-2	NA	TRBJ2-1	TGTGCCAGCAGCTTACCACTAGCGGGAGGAATGGATGAGCAGTTCTTC	CASSLPLAGGMDEQFF
NA	TRBV2	NA	TRBJ2-1	TGTGCCAGCAGCTCACTAGCAGCCGGGCCGCGACAGTTCTTC	CASSSLAAGPRQFF
TRBD2	TRBV6-1	NA	TRBJ2-2	TGTGCCGGTACCGGGACTAGCCTTATCACCGGGGAGCTGTTTTTT	CAGTGTSLITGELFF
TRBD1	TRBV27	NA	TRBJ2-6	TGTGCCAGCAGTTTATCGAAGACAGGGCTTAGCCCTGGGGCCAACGTCCTGACTTTC	CASSLSKTGLSPGANVLTF
TRBD1	TRBV19	NA	TRBJ2-1	TGTGCCAGTAGTATGGGGACAGGGGGTTGGTATGAGCAGTTCTTC	CASSMGTGGWYEQFF
NA	TRBV7-2	NA	TRBJ1-2	TGTGCCAGCAGCCACACAAGGGGAAGGAATGGCTACACCTTC	CASSHTRGRNGYTF
NA	TRBV5-6	once	TRBJ1-5	TGTGCCAGCAGCTTGAGCGCAGGGAGCAATCAGCCCCAGCATTTT	CASSLSAGSNQPQHF
TRBD1	TRBV29-1	NA	TRBJ1-2	TGCAGCTCCTTTGGGGACAGACATGGCTACACCTTC	CSSFGDRHGYTF
NA	TRBV5-1	NA	TRBJ2-5	TGCGCCAGCAGCCCGAAACCCCGGGTAGGACAAGAGACCCAGTACTTC	CASSPKPRVGQETQYF
TRBD1	TRBV2	NA	TRBJ1-5	TGTGCCAGCAGGGTAAGACAGGGGGAACAGCCCCAGCATTTT	CASRVRQGEQPQHF
NA	TRBV11-1	NA	TRBJ1-1	TGTGCCAGCATCTCTCGGGGGGCGCACACTGAAGCTTTCTTT	CASISRGAHTEAFF
NA	TRBV4-1	NA	TRBJ1-2	TGCGCCAGCAGCCAAGGTCTCGGGGGGGCTGGCTACACCTTC	CASSQGLGGAGYTF
TRBD1	TRBV6-1	NA	TRBJ2-3	TGTGCCAGCACAAAGGGGACAGGGCCCACAGATACGCAGTATTTT	CASTKGTGPTDTQYF